The text below deals with one T cell receptor (beta chain). The germline CDR1 and CDR2 sequences are GTSNPN and SVGIG (reference sequence). This CDR3 is 15 amino acids long. V trimming: 3 bases; J trimming: 6 bases; junction bases outside the gene matches: 5. This sample stems from a study of cytomegalovirus exposure and HLA in healthy donors. Researchers ran the PCR with 60 Vbeta and 13 Jbeta primers. Here immunoSEQ multiplex PCR was the method, and the copy in TCRdb shows in-frame clones only, minus some. In total, the table holds 150,000 to 250,000 clones. The clonotype originates from a boy younger than 18 in good health and CMV-seronegative. The rearrangement links TRBV30 to TRBJ1-6; TRBD1 agrees at 10 bases. Sequenced material: PBMCs. CDR3 region: CAWRARDRGNSPLHF. The CDR3 DNA sequence: TGTGCCTGGAGAGCCCGGGACAGGGGTAATTCACCCCTCCACTTT.